These 19 T cell receptor beta chains originate from one sample sequenced in a study of CD8+CD57+ T cells in acquired aplastic anemia. Patients who underwent sequencing had shown CD8+CD57+ cell expansion by flow cytometry. TCR beta VDJ and CDR3 were profiled, and genomic DNA was the template. TCRdb reanalysed the reads using MiXCR and keeps one entry per CDR3 protein. The repertoire holds more than 70,000 distinct CDR3 sequences, with 60% to 75% as singletons. The sequenced sample was sorted CD4+, CD8+, or CD8+CD57+ T cells (not recorded which) from PBMCs. The receptor set was obtained from a human donor with aplastic anemia.

The chain joins TRBV7-8 to TRBJ1-4, with a tentative D call TRBD1 (6 bases). The CDR3 is 16 residues long. Germline values: CDR1 SGHVS, CDR2 FQNEAQ. Trimming removed 5 bases from V and 8 bases from J, with 21 bases in between. CDR3 sequence: CASSRSGGQGLEKLFF. The CDR3 region has the DNA TGTGCCAGCAGCCGTTCCGGGGGACAAGGCCTAGAAAAACTGTTTTTT.

V is TRBV7-6 and J is TRBJ1-2, with a tentative D call TRBD1 (6 bases). Germline loops: CDR1 SGHVS, CDR2 FNYEAQ. This CDR3 is 13 amino acids long. Trimming took 5 bases from V and 8 from J, leaving 15 bases between them. The CDR3 loop is CASSVRTESGYTF. Written as DNA, the CDR3 is TGTGCCAGCAGCGTTCGGACAGAATCGGGCTACACCTTC.

CDR3 amino acids: CATSDSTPSRGGYTF. The DNA of the CDR3 is TGTGCCACCAGTGATTCGACCCCTTCTAGGGGAGGCTACACCTTC. The rearrangement links TRBV24-1 to TRBJ1-2, with D possibly matching TRBD1 (5 bases). The CDR3 has 15 amino acids. Looked up from germline, CDR1 is KGHDR and CDR2 is SFDVKD. V lost 2 bases and J 8 bases, leaving 17 bases between the germline ends.

This clonotype showed up just a few times. The J gene is TRBJ2-5, the V gene TRBV7-3; a possible D gene is TRBD1 (5 bases). Germline V gives CDR1 SGHTA, CDR2 FQGTGA. The CDR3 runs to 13 residues. V was trimmed by 1 base and J by 5 bases, leaving 8 bases between them. CDR3 residues: CASSLIPGETQYF. CDR3 in DNA: TGTGCCAGCAGCTTAATCCCAGGGGAGACCCAGTACTTC.

The chain has TRBV25-1 and TRBJ2-1, with D perhaps matching TRBD2 (6 bases). The germline gives CDR1 MGHDK, CDR2 SYGVNS. The CDR3 totals 11 residues. V was cut by 6 bases and J by 7 bases, with 7 bases left in between. The CDR3 reads CASRLANEQFF. CDR3 nucleotides: TGTGCCAGCAGACTAGCTAATGAGCAGTTCTTC.

This clonotype has only a few counts. The chain links TRBV29-1 to TRBJ1-2; 8 bases fit TRBD1. Germline V CDR1 and CDR2: SQVTM, ANQGSEA. Unmatched junction bases numbered 8, after V lost 6 bases and J lost 5 bases. This CDR3 region has 13 residues. CDR3 nucleotides: TGCAGCGTCCTCGGACAGGGTGTATATGGCTACACCTTC. Amino acid sequence: CSVLGQGVYGYTF.

The rearrangement links TRBV12-3 or TRBV12-4 to TRBJ2-7; 11 nucleotides agree with TRBD1. This CDR3 has 16 amino acids. Unmatched junction bases numbered 13, after V lost 5 bases and J lost 7 bases. The CDR3: CASSPAAGQGVREQYF. CDR3 nucleotides: TGTGCCAGCAGTCCCGCCGCGGGACAGGGGGTCCGGGAGCAGTACTTC.

This chain connects TRBV10-2 to TRBJ2-7; TRBD1 is a possible D gene (5 bases). Germline values: CDR1 WSHSY, CDR2 SAAADI. V dropped 0 bases and J dropped 3 bases, with 9 bases sitting between them. This CDR3 has 14 amino acids. The CDR3 DNA reads TGCGCCAGCAGTGAGTCAGGGGCAGTCTACGAGCAGTACTTC. Translating gives CASSESGAVYEQYF.

The chain combines TRBV2 with TRBJ2-7; D is uncertain. V lost 7 bases to trimming and J lost 5 bases, with 9 bases between them. The CDR3 runs 11 residues. Germline V gene lookup returns CDR1 SNHLY and CDR2 FYNNEI. Here the CDR3 reads CASTLGNEQYF. The CDR3 DNA reads as TGTGCCAGCACCCTAGGTAACGAGCAGTACTTC.

V is TRBV19 and J is TRBJ2-6, with 9 bases lining up with TRBD1. Germline V gene lookup returns CDR1 LNHDA and CDR2 SQIVND (reference sequence). The CDR3 consists of 14 residues. The CDR3: CGTGVGSGANVLTF. CDR3 bases: TGTGGGACAGGGGTGGGGTCTGGGGCCAACGTCCTGACTTTC.

The J gene is TRBJ1-2, the V gene TRBV29-1; no clear D. CDR1 and CDR2 (germline): SQVTM, ANQGSEA. The CDR3 covers 11 residues. Trimming cost V 6 bases and J 8 bases, with 13 bases left between them. This CDR3 reads CSVVGRYGYTF. In DNA form, the CDR3 reads TGCAGCGTAGTTGGTCGCTACGGCTACACCTTC. The full variable domain, rest sourced from reference TRBV29-1 and TRBJ1-2, is SAVISQKPSRDICQRGTSLTIQCQVDSQVTMMFWYRQQPGQSLTLIATANQGSEATYESGFVIDKFPISRPNLTFSTLTVSNMSPEDSSIYLCSVVGRYGYTFGSGTRLTVV.

The chain employs TRBV19 and TRBJ2-7; 9 bases match TRBD1. The CDR3 is made up of 14 amino acids. The trim removed 4 bases at V and 5 bases at J, leaving 6 bases unmatched. Germline CDR1 LNHDA, CDR2 SQIVND (reference sequence). CDR3 coding DNA: TGTGCCAGTAGTACACCCGGGACAGGGCACGAGCAGTACTTC. Its protein is CASSTPGTGHEQYF.

The sample holds a few counts of this clonotype. The chain combines TRBV20-1 with TRBJ2-7; TRBD1 matches at 9 bases. J gave up 2 bases and V 6 bases, and 5 bases lay outside the gene matches. Germline-derived CDR1 and CDR2 are DFQATT and SNEGSKA (reference sequence). The CDR3 contains 13 residues. CDR3 in DNA: TGCAGTGCGTCGGGACAGGGCCCCTACGAGCAGTACTTC. This sequence encodes CSASGQGPYEQYF.

This clonotype was counted between two and nine times. The chain has TRBV24-1 and TRBJ2-1; possible D gene TRBD1, 5 bases. The germline CDR1 and CDR2 sequences are KGHDR and SFDVKD. This CDR3 spans 15 amino acids. The V and J ends lost 5 bases and 3 bases respectively, with 13 bases between them. The CDR3 bases are TGTGCCACCAGTGCGTCCAGGGCCCTCTACAATGAGCAGTTCTTC. Translating it yields CATSASRALYNEQFF.

This clonotype was counted once. The chain employs TRBV7-9 and TRBJ2-5, with 8 bases aligning to TRBD1. V lost 7 bases and J lost 4; bases outside the gene matches: 14. The germline gives CDR1 SEHNR, CDR2 FQNEAQ (reference sequence). CDR3 size: 16 residues. CDR3 nucleotides: TGTGCCAGCACCCAAGTACAGGGGGAAGGGGGAGAGACCCAGTACTTC. Protein sequence: CASTQVQGEGGETQYF.

The chain links TRBV24-1 to TRBJ2-5; 9 nucleotides align to TRBD1. V lost 4 bases, J lost 5 bases, and 7 bases stayed unmatched. CDR1 and CDR2 (germline): KGHDR, SFDVKD. This CDR3 contains 15 residues. This CDR3 reads CATSDGQGFRETQYF. As DNA, the CDR3 is TGTGCCACCAGTGACGGACAGGGGTTTAGGGAGACCCAGTACTTC.

The chain couples TRBV12-5 to TRBJ2-7, with D possibly TRBD1 on 5 matching bases. Trimming took off 6 bases at V and 6 bases at J, with 15 bases between the two ends. CDR3 size: 13 residues. Germline loops: CDR1 LGHNT, CDR2 FRNRAP. CDR3 residues: CASGQGGYFEQYF. The CDR3 DNA reads TGTGCTAGTGGCCAGGGTGGTTACTTCGAGCAGTACTTC.

V and J are TRBV9 and TRBJ1-2; no reliable D call. This CDR3 is built from 14 residues. The germline gives CDR1 SGDLS, CDR2 YYNGEE. V lost 0 bases and J lost 0, with 6 bases in between. In nucleotides, the CDR3 is TGTGCCAGCAGCGTAGGGGTCGCTAACTATGGCTACACCTTC. Translated, it gives CASSVGVANYGYTF.

This chain uses TRBV20-1 with TRBJ2-7; the D gene could be TRBD1 or TRBD2 (5 bases each). Trimming removed 5 bases from V and 3 bases from J, with 14 bases in between. The germline CDR1 and CDR2 sequences are DFQATT and SNEGSKA (reference sequence). The CDR3 is made up of 13 amino acids. The CDR3, as DNA: TGCAGTGCTTCCCGGGACGATTTCTACGAGCAGTACTTC. This codes for CSASRDDFYEQYF.